This record concerns one T cell receptor (beta chain) sequence. Its antigen remains unknown. This record comes from a study of T cells after yellow fever vaccination. Study-level results: At 95% to 98% for CD4 and approximately 89% for CD8, most primary-vaccination clones showed up again after the booster.

MiXCR, applied by TCRdb to the 5' RACE reads, yields one record per CDR3 protein. The sample has about 310,000 distinct CDR3 sequences; around 4% are singletons. Germline values: CDR1 LGHDT, CDR2 YNNKEL (reference sequence). Trimming took off 8 bases at V and 2 bases at J, with 11 bases between the two ends. The CDR3 length is 13 residues. J is TRBJ2-3 and V is TRBV3-1; D remains unclear. The sample here was PBMCs, taken on the day of the yellow fever booster vaccination. The sequence came from a man between 18 and 29 years old who received the YFV17D yellow fever vaccine. The CDR3 sequence is CASETASTDTQYF. As DNA, the CDR3 is TGTGCCAGCGAGACTGCTTCCACAGATACGCAGTATTTT.